These 20 T cell receptor beta chains share one sample of origin, sequenced in a study of shared clonotypes between healthy human individuals. Sequenced by immunoSEQ multiplex PCR; TCRdb stores in-frame clones only, minus some. The data contain about half a million clones, around four fifths of them seen just once; the ten biggest clones take up around 11%. The sample consisted of PBMCs. The receptor source for this set is a middle-aged woman in good health. Some clones in this sample may be carry-over from other donors' samples.

The chain is built from TRBV13 and TRBJ2-4; either TRBD1 or TRBD2 may fit D (5 bases each). Germline V lookup: CDR1 PRHDT, CDR2 FYEKMQ (reference sequence). CDR3 length: 16 residues. With 0 bases removed from V and 8 bases from J, the gap between germline ends came to 17 bases. The CDR3: CASSLGLMGDVDIQYF. In nucleotides, the CDR3 is TGTGCCAGCAGCTTAGGCTTGATGGGGGATGTGGACATTCAGTACTTC. Full variable domain (remainder filled in from reference TRBV13 and TRBJ2-4): AAGVIQSPRHLIKEKRETATLKCYPIPRHDTVYWYQQGPGQDPQFLISFYEKMQSDKGSIPDRFSAQQFSDYHSELNMSSLELGDSALYFCASSLGLMGDVDIQYFGAGTRLSVL.

With respect to this clone: Just one base apart from a much larger clone, this may be a read error. Distinct nucleotide sequences in the sample also encode this CDR3. V gene TRBV7-2 combines with J gene TRBJ2-1, with 12 nucleotides matching TRBD2. Germline lookup yields CDR1 SGHTA and CDR2 FQGNSA. This CDR3 has 15 amino acids. DNA of the CDR3: TGTGCCAGCAGCCTAGCGGGAGGGCCCTACAATGAGCAGTTCTTC. This gives the protein CASSLAGGPYNEQFF.

This clone has more than one count but fewer than ten. The sample carries other DNA sequences with the same CDR3. V usage is TRBV30 and J usage is TRBJ2-3; TRBD1 matches at 7 bases. The CDR3 runs 15 residues. J lost 1 base, V lost 1 base, and 5 bases had no gene match. Germline V gives CDR1 GTSNPN, CDR2 SVGIG (reference sequence). CDR3 nucleotides: TGTGCCTGGAGTGGACAGGGTTCCCGCACAGATACGCAGTATTTT. It is translated as CAWSGQGSRTDTQYF.

V gene TRBV5-4 combines with J gene TRBJ2-1; D might be TRBD1 or TRBD2, each matching 5 bases. The germline gives CDR1 SGHNT, CDR2 YYREEE (reference sequence). CDR3 length: 12 amino acids. V gave up 4 bases and J gave up 10 bases, with 12 bases separating them. CDR3 sequence reads: CASSRDVGEQFF. The CDR3, as DNA: TGTGCCAGCAGCCGGGACGTCGGGGAGCAGTTCTTC.

The chain employs TRBV10-3 and TRBJ1-2; no reliable D call. The germline V gene encodes CDR1 ENHRY and CDR2 SYGVKD. Trimming took 0 bases from V and 7 from J, leaving 12 bases between them. CDR3 length: 14 residues. The CDR3 nucleotides are TGTGCCATCAGTGAGTCGATGGCAGCTGGTGGCTACACCTTC. Translated: CAISESMAAGGYTF.

The rearrangement links TRBV5-1 to TRBJ2-2; 8 bases map to TRBD2. Germline V gene data show CDR1 as SGHRS and CDR2 as YFSETQ. The V and J ends lost 0 bases and 5 bases, in that order; junction bases with no gene match: 6. The CDR3 covers 16 residues. CDR3 residues: CASSLEAGVVTGELFF. DNA of the CDR3: TGCGCCAGCAGCTTGGAAGCGGGAGTGGTTACCGGGGAGCTGTTTTTT. Complete variable domain (other parts from reference TRBV5-1 and TRBJ2-2): KAGVTQTPRYLIKTRGQQVTLSCSPISGHRSVSWYQQTPGQGLQFLFEYFSETQRNKGNFPGRFSGRQFSNSRSEMNVSTLELGDSALYLCASSLEAGVVTGELFFGEGSRLTVL.

The J gene is TRBJ2-3, the V gene TRBV27; D remains unclear. Per germline, CDR1 MNHEY and CDR2 SMNVEV (reference sequence). CDR3 length equals 15 residues. With 0 bases removed from V and 2 bases from J, the gap between germline ends came to 9 bases. The CDR3 DNA is TGTGCCAGCAGTTTATCCTGGCGCGCCACAGATACGCAGTATTTT. Protein product: CASSLSWRATDTQYF.

This chain uses TRBV9 with TRBJ2-1; 7 positions match TRBD1. The trim removed 3 bases at V and 4 bases at J, leaving 7 bases unmatched. The V gene's germline CDR1 is SGDLS and CDR2 YYNGEE. The CDR3 is 15 amino acids. The CDR3 coding sequence is TGTGCCAGCAGCGAAGAGGGACAGTTATACAATGAGCAGTTCTTC. It codes for CASSEEGQLYNEQFF.

The chain carries TRBV6-6 and TRBJ2-7; D perhaps matches TRBD2 (6 bases). V shed 10 bases and J shed 6 bases, with 25 bases lying between them. The CDR3 totals 15 residues. Looked up from germline, CDR1 is MNHNY and CDR2 is SVGAGI (reference sequence). DNA of the CDR3: TGTGCCATCAATCCCTCGGGAGTTCTAAATGGCGAGCAGTACTTC. Translation: CAINPSGVLNGEQYF.

The chain is built from TRBV13 and TRBJ1-2, with TRBD1 identical over 7 bases. This CDR3 is 15 amino acids long. Germline V gene data show CDR1 as PRHDT and CDR2 as FYEKMQ (reference sequence). J was trimmed by 4 bases and V by 3 bases; bases with no gene match: 8. In DNA form, the CDR3 reads TGTGCCAGCAGCTTGGGCCGGACAGGAAGCTATGGCTACACCTTC. Translated: CASSLGRTGSYGYTF. Based on the CDR3 plus reference TRBV13 and TRBJ1-2, the full variable domain is AAGVIQSPRHLIKEKRETATLKCYPIPRHDTVYWYQQGPGQDPQFLISFYEKMQSDKGSIPDRFSAQQFSDYHSELNMSSLELGDSALYFCASSLGRTGSYGYTFGSGTRLTVV.

This clone came up once. This sequence joins TRBV28 and TRBJ2-5; 8 positions match TRBD1. The CDR3 is 17 residues long. The junction had 15 bases not matched to a gene; V was cut back by 4 bases and J by 5 bases. Germline CDR1 reads MDHEN; CDR2 reads SYDVKM. The CDR3 sequence is CASSSRRAGGPPETQYF. DNA for the CDR3: TGTGCCAGCAGTTCTAGGAGGGCAGGGGGCCCGCCGGAGACCCAGTACTTC.

As DNA, the CDR3 is TGTGCCAGCAGCAACGGACTAGCGGGGACCGGCGAGCAGTACTTC. Translation: CASSNGLAGTGEQYF. This chain connects TRBV4-2 to TRBJ2-7; 12 nucleotides align to TRBD2. Germline CDR1 reads LGHNA; CDR2 reads YNFKEQ. V was clipped by 5 bases and J by 6 bases; unmatched bases: 8. The CDR3 consists of 15 residues.

The CDR3 DNA reads as TGCGCCAGCAGTCCCGGGGCAGCCTACGAGCAGTACTTC. Its translation is CASSPGAAYEQYF. This chain uses TRBV4-1 with TRBJ2-5; possibly TRBD1 or TRBD2 for D (5 bases each). The assigned J gene may be wrong: the sequence end matches TRBJ2-7 better. The CDR3 runs to 13 residues. CDR1 MGHRA and CDR2 YSYEKL come from the germline V gene.

The chain is built from TRBV5-4 and TRBJ2-2; possibly TRBD1 for D (6 bases). V lost 10 bases and J lost 1, with 11 bases in between. The V gene's germline CDR1 is SGHNT and CDR2 YYREEE (reference sequence). The CDR3 spans 13 residues. The CDR3 protein is CAGQGQNTGELFF. The CDR3 region has the DNA TGTGCCGGCCAGGGACAGAACACCGGGGAGCTGTTTTTT.

This clone is labeled medium-sized. This chain joins TRBV7-3 and TRBJ2-1, with D possibly being TRBD2 (6 bases). Germline V gives CDR1 SGHTA, CDR2 FQGTGA. The CDR3 sequence is 13 residues long. V lost 2 bases and J 5 bases, leaving 7 bases between the germline ends. CDR3 in DNA: TGTGCCAGCAGCTTAGCTAGCGACAATGAGCAGTTCTTC. As protein: CASSLASDNEQFF.

The chain combines TRBV28 with TRBJ1-5; TRBD1 is a possible D gene (5 bases). The CDR3 length is 15 residues. CDR1 is MDHEN, CDR2 SYDVKM, per germline. Trimming removed 6 bases at V and 4 bases at J, with 16 bases between. CDR3 sequence: CASSPPGGTNQPQHF. CDR3 DNA sequence: TGTGCCAGCAGCCCCCCCGGGGGGACTAATCAGCCCCAGCATTTT.

The CDR3 loop is CASRPGQGGGDTQYF. For the CDR3, the DNA is TGTGCCAGCCGTCCGGGACAGGGGGGGGGAGATACGCAGTATTTT. The rearrangement joins TRBV27 to TRBJ2-3; 11 bases map to TRBD1. After removal of 8 bases from V and 5 bases from J, the junction contained 9 bases not matched to a gene. There are 15 residues in the CDR3. In germline, CDR1 is MNHEY, CDR2 SMNVEV (reference sequence).

In regard to this clone: Distinct nucleotide sequences in the sample also encode this CDR3. The V gene is TRBV5-1, the J gene TRBJ2-3; 10 positions agree with TRBD2. The germline CDR1 and CDR2 sequences are SGHRS and YFSETQ. The length of the CDR3 is 15 residues. After removal of 1 base from V and 6 bases from J, the junction contained 5 bases not matched to a gene. Here the CDR3 reads CASSLRLAGADTQYF. CDR3 nucleotide sequence: TGCGCCAGCAGCTTGAGGCTAGCGGGAGCCGATACGCAGTATTTT.

The CDR3 DNA reads as TGTGCCAGCAGCTACCGGGACAGGGAGAACATTCAGTACTTC. Translation: CASSYRDRENIQYF. This rearrangement joins TRBV5-6 to TRBJ2-4; 9 bases match TRBD1. There are 14 residues in the CDR3. With V trimmed by 3 bases and J by 7 bases, 5 bases remained unmatched. From germline, CDR1 is SGHDT and CDR2 YYEEEE.

The chain links TRBV7-2 to TRBJ2-7; D may be TRBD1 (6 bases). Trimming left V 5 bases short and J 3 bases short, with 8 bases between. Germline V gene data show CDR1 as SGHTA and CDR2 as FQGNSA. The CDR3 is 12 residues long. The CDR3 spells CASSEQGYEQYF. For the CDR3, the DNA is TGTGCCAGCAGCGAACAGGGCTACGAGCAGTACTTC.